These 26 T cell receptor beta chains came from one sample sequenced in a study of shared clonotypes between healthy human individuals. Profiled with immunoSEQ multiplex PCR; TCRdb holds only in-frame clones, not every one. The repertoire has over 2 million clones, 80% to 95% of them found once; the top ten carry 0.3% to 0.4%. Sequenced: naive CD4+ T cells from PBMCs. The subset here: CD45RA+ positively selected. The receptors were gathered from a man aged 18 to 30 in good health. Some clones in this sample may be carry-over from other donors' samples.

The chain uses TRBV7-6 and TRBJ1-5; no definite D call. The germline gives CDR1 SGHVS, CDR2 FNYEAQ. The CDR3 is 13 residues long. V was clipped by 0 bases and J by 5 bases, with 5 bases between them. CDR3 amino acids: CASSLARDQPQHF. Written as DNA, the CDR3 is TGTGCCAGCAGCTTAGCAAGAGATCAGCCCCAGCATTTT.

The chain carries TRBV7-9 and TRBJ2-5; D is possibly TRBD2 (6 bases). V was shortened by 1 base and J by 9 bases, with 21 bases between the two germline ends. This CDR3 has 16 residues. Germline CDR1 reads SEHNR; CDR2 reads FQNEAQ (reference sequence). CDR3 coding DNA: TGTGCCAGCAGCTTAGGGGCCACCCTAGGGTCGGGGGCCCAGTACTTC. It is translated as CASSLGATLGSGAQYF. Based on the CDR3 plus reference TRBV7-9 and TRBJ2-5, the full variable domain is DTGVSQNPRHKITKRGQNVTFRCDPISEHNRLYWYRQTLGQGPEFLTYFQNEAQLEKSRLLSDRFSAERPKGSFSTLEIQRTEQGDSAMYLCASSLGATLGSGAQYFGPGTRLLVL.

CDR3 sequence reads: CASSAGLQADTQYF. CDR3 DNA: TGTGCCAGCAGCGCGGGACTGCAGGCAGATACGCAGTATTTT. This sequence joins TRBV5-4 and TRBJ2-3; D may be TRBD2 (6 bases). CDR1 and CDR2 from the germline V gene are SGHNT and YYREEE (reference sequence). The V end lost 4 bases, the J end lost 4 bases, and 13 bases lay between the germline ends. The CDR3 spans 14 residues. The complete variable domain, with remaining parts taken from reference TRBV5-4 and TRBJ2-3, reads ETGVTQSPTHLIKTRGQQVTLRCSSQSGHNTVSWYQQALGQGPQFIFQYYREEENGRGNFPPRFSGLQFPNYSSELNVNALELDDSALYLCASSAGLQADTQYFGPGTRLTVL.

The CDR3 loop is CAWSVGSENQPQHF. The DNA of the CDR3 is TGTGCCTGGAGTGTAGGCAGCGAAAATCAGCCCCAGCATTTT. The V and J genes are TRBV30 and TRBJ1-5; D ambiguous. CDR1 and CDR2 from the germline V gene are GTSNPN and SVGIG (reference sequence). The CDR3 is 14 amino acids. The V and J ends lost 0 bases and 4 bases respectively, with 10 bases between them.

The chain links TRBV28 to TRBJ2-6, with TRBD1 as a possible D gene (6 bases). Germline lookup yields CDR1 MDHEN and CDR2 SYDVKM. Trimming pared 6 bases from V and 2 bases from J, leaving 11 bases between. The CDR3 spans 15 residues. CDR3 sequence: CASREDRPGANVLTF. The CDR3 DNA follows: TGTGCCAGCAGAGAGGACAGACCTGGGGCCAACGTCCTGACTTTC. Drawing the rest from reference TRBV28 and TRBJ2-6, the complete variable domain is DVKVTQSSRYLVKRTGEKVFLECVQDMDHENMFWYRQDPGLGLRLIYFSYDVKMKEKGDIPEGYSVSREKKERFSLILESASTNQTSMYLCASREDRPGANVLTFGAGSRLTVL.

This clone appeared a single time. The CDR3 nucleotides read TGTGCCAGCAGTTTAGGGGTTGGGTGGGGGACCTCCCAAGAGACCCAGTACTTC. This sequence encodes CASSLGVGWGTSQETQYF. This rearrangement joins TRBV28 to TRBJ2-5; D possibly uses TRBD1 or TRBD2 (5 bases each). Germline V gene data show CDR1 as MDHEN and CDR2 as SYDVKM. The CDR3 has 18 amino acids. Deletions cut 2 bases from V and 1 base from J, with 20 bases between.

V and J are TRBV4-2 and TRBJ2-5; either TRBD1 or TRBD2 may fit D (5 bases each). The end of the DNA fits TRBJ2-7 better, so the J call may be wrong. CDR3 length: 14 amino acids. CDR1 is LGHNA and CDR2 is YNFKEQ in the germline V gene. The CDR3 nucleotides are TGTGCCAGCAACCGCGGGCAGGGCGGATACGAGCAGTACTTC. Its translation is CASNRGQGGYEQYF.

The chain links TRBV4-2 to TRBJ2-7; a possible D gene is TRBD2 (6 bases). CDR1 LGHNA and CDR2 YNFKEQ come from the germline V gene. Trimming left V 0 bases short and J 7 bases short, with 13 bases between. This CDR3 region has 14 residues. The CDR3 is CASSQDRMGREQYF. CDR3 sequence (DNA): TGTGCCAGCAGCCAAGACAGGATGGGGAGGGAGCAGTACTTC.

J is TRBJ2-6 and V is TRBV28; 7 bases map to TRBD1. The CDR3 runs 17 residues. Germline V CDR1 and CDR2: MDHEN, SYDVKM. V gave up 4 bases and J gave up 0 bases; unmatched junction bases: 6. In DNA form, the CDR3 reads TGTGCCAGCAGTTGGGGGACAGCTAACTCTGGGGCCAACGTCCTGACTTTC. Amino acid sequence: CASSWGTANSGANVLTF.

In the case of this clone: The sample carries other DNA sequences with the same CDR3. The chain links TRBV5-4 to TRBJ1-1; D is unresolved. Trimming shortened V by 0 bases and J by 0 bases, and 6 bases separated the two germline ends. Germline V lookup: CDR1 SGHNT, CDR2 YYREEE (reference sequence). There are 14 residues in the CDR3. CDR3 bases: TGTGCCAGCAGCTTGGATCGGATGAACACTGAAGCTTTCTTT. Amino acid sequence: CASSLDRMNTEAFF.

The J gene is TRBJ2-3, the V gene TRBV6-1, with 7 bases matching TRBD2. Per the germline V gene, CDR1 is MNHNS and CDR2 is SASEGT. J was trimmed by 0 bases and V by 2 bases; bases with no gene match: 11. The CDR3 consists of 18 residues. For the CDR3, the DNA is TGTGCCAGCAGTGAAAATTGGTTGGCGGGAGATAGCACAGATACGCAGTATTTT. Translated: CASSENWLAGDSTDTQYF.

The chain is built from TRBV25-1 and TRBJ2-7; D is unresolved. The CDR3 extends over 16 amino acids. V dropped 3 bases and J dropped 8 bases, with 23 bases sitting between them. Per the germline V gene, CDR1 is MGHDK and CDR2 is SYGVNS. The DNA for the CDR3 is TGTGCCAGCAGTGACGGGCAGAGGATGTTGAATCAGAAGCAGTACTTC. Translating gives CASSDGQRMLNQKQYF.

The chain couples TRBV7-3 to TRBJ2-1, with 12 bases aligning to TRBD2. In germline, CDR1 is SGHTA, CDR2 FQGTGA. CDR3 length: 15 residues. V was clipped by 3 bases and J by 7 bases; unmatched bases: 4. Written as DNA, the CDR3 is TGTGCCAGCAGCTTCCGACTAGCGGGAGAGAATGAGCAGTTCTTC. This codes for CASSFRLAGENEQFF.

The J gene is TRBJ2-1, the V gene TRBV4-2; 7 bases are shared with TRBD2. With 0 bases clipped from V and 2 bases from J, the junction kept 4 bases outside the gene matches. Germline V lookup: CDR1 LGHNA, CDR2 YNFKEQ. The CDR3 has 16 residues. Written as DNA, the CDR3 is TGTGCCAGCAGCCAAGATGCGGGAGTAGCCTACAATGAGCAGTTCTTC. Translation: CASSQDAGVAYNEQFF.

This clone appeared a single time. The V and J genes are TRBV19 and TRBJ2-5; 8 nucleotides line up with TRBD1. Trimming cost V 4 bases and J 2 bases; bases outside gene matches: 3. The length of the CDR3 is 14 residues. CDR1 is LNHDA and CDR2 is SQIVND in the germline V gene (reference sequence). The CDR3 spells CASSNDRGQETQYF. The CDR3, as DNA: TGTGCCAGTAGTAACGACAGGGGACAAGAGACCCAGTACTTC.

The CDR3 coding sequence is TGCGCCAGCAGCCAGCGACCCAACGCCGCAAACACCGGGGAGCTGTTTTTT. Translation gives CASSQRPNAANTGELFF. J is TRBJ2-2 and V is TRBV4-3; no clear D. Germline CDR1 reads LGHNA; CDR2 reads YSLEER. The CDR3 totals 17 residues. Trimming shortened V by 3 bases and J by 2 bases, and 16 bases separated the two germline ends.

V usage is TRBV5-1 and J usage is TRBJ2-3; either TRBD1 or TRBD2 may fit D (5 bases each). CDR1 is SGHRS and CDR2 is YFSETQ in the germline V gene. This CDR3 has 14 residues. V gave up 4 bases and J gave up 6 bases, with 15 bases separating them. The CDR3 DNA is TGCGCCAGCAGCGGGACGTTCTCGTCGGATACGCAGTATTTT. Translating it yields CASSGTFSSDTQYF.

The V gene is TRBV7-9, the J gene TRBJ1-1; D gene ambiguous. In germline, CDR1 is SEHNR, CDR2 FQNEAQ (reference sequence). V lost 8 bases and J 1 base, leaving 8 bases between the germline ends. This CDR3 has 12 residues. CDR3 nucleotide sequence: TGTGCCAGCCGGTCCGGGAACACTGAAGCTTTCTTT. Translated: CASRSGNTEAFF.

The chain is built from TRBV5-1 and TRBJ2-1; D is possibly TRBD2 (6 bases). The CDR3 runs to 13 residues. In germline, CDR1 is SGHRS, CDR2 YFSETQ. V was pared by 0 bases and J by 8 bases, with 9 bases between. The CDR3 loop is CASSLAGEDEQFF. The DNA of the CDR3 is TGCGCCAGCAGCTTGGCCGGGGAGGATGAGCAGTTCTTC.

To note about this clone: Other DNA sequences of this sample code for an identical CDR3. The genes are TRBV25-1 and TRBJ1-1; 10 bases fit TRBD1. Germline lookup yields CDR1 MGHDK and CDR2 SYGVNS. This CDR3 spans 14 amino acids. Trimming at V came to 4 bases and at J to 1 base, leaving 0 bases not matched to a gene. This CDR3 is CASSGDRGNTEAFF. Written as DNA, the CDR3 is TGTGCCAGCAGTGGGGACAGGGGGAACACTGAAGCTTTCTTT.

The chain employs TRBV18 and TRBJ1-1; 7 bases agree with TRBD1. The germline V gene has CDR1 KGHSH and CDR2 LQKENI. Unmatched junction bases numbered 3, after V lost 4 bases and J lost 7 bases. This CDR3 is 12 amino acids long. CDR3 residues: CASSQRTGEAFF. The CDR3, as DNA: TGTGCCAGCTCACAAAGGACAGGTGAAGCTTTCTTT.

In regard to this clone: Other DNA sequences in the same sample also yield this CDR3. V gene TRBV18 combines with J gene TRBJ1-1; the D gene is possibly TRBD1 (5 bases). The germline gives CDR1 KGHSH, CDR2 LQKENI. Deletions cut 3 bases from V and 0 bases from J, with 8 bases between. The CDR3 runs to 14 residues. CDR3 protein: CASSPGRMNTEAFF. Here the CDR3 DNA reads TGTGCCAGCTCACCGGGACGCATGAACACTGAAGCTTTCTTT.

The rearrangement links TRBV19 to TRBJ2-2; D is undetermined. This CDR3 region has 14 residues. V shed 5 bases and J shed 1 base, with 8 bases lying between them. From germline, CDR1 is LNHDA and CDR2 SQIVND (reference sequence). The CDR3 region has the DNA TGTGCCAGTAGTGCCGAGCGGAACACCGGGGAGCTGTTTTTT. Amino acid sequence: CASSAERNTGELFF.

V gene TRBV7-9 combines with J gene TRBJ2-7; D possibly uses TRBD1 or TRBD2 (5 bases each). Trimming pared 1 base from V and 4 bases from J, leaving 20 bases between. Germline V gives CDR1 SEHNR, CDR2 FQNEAQ (reference sequence). CDR3 length: 17 amino acids. Written as DNA, the CDR3 is TGTGCCAGCAGCTTAGGCGGGTTGGGGCAGGGAGAATACGAGCAGTACTTC. This codes for CASSLGGLGQGEYEQYF.

This rearrangement joins TRBV7-9 to TRBJ2-5, with D perhaps matching TRBD1 (6 bases). The V end was cut by 3 bases, the J end by 2 bases, with 10 bases between. The CDR3 covers 14 residues. CDR1 is SEHNR and CDR2 is FQNEAQ in the germline V gene (reference sequence). The CDR3 nucleotides read TGTGCCAGCAGCTTCGACAGGTCACAAGAGACCCAGTACTTC. Translation: CASSFDRSQETQYF.

The V and J genes are TRBV7-9 and TRBJ1-4; 9 nucleotides align to TRBD1. The CDR3 spans 15 residues. V was pared by 5 bases and J by 5 bases, with 6 bases of the junction left unmatched. CDR1 and CDR2 (germline): SEHNR, FQNEAQ (reference sequence). As DNA, the CDR3 is TGTGCCAGCAGCCTCCTTGGACAGGGGAATGAAAAACTGTTTTTT. Its translation is CASSLLGQGNEKLFF. The whole variable domain, filled in from reference TRBV7-9 and TRBJ1-4, reads DTGVSQNPRHKITKRGQNVTFRCDPISEHNRLYWYRQTLGQGPEFLTYFQNEAQLEKSRLLSDRFSAERPKGSFSTLEIQRTEQGDSAMYLCASSLLGQGNEKLFFGSGTQLSVL.